This T cell receptor (beta chain) came from a study of blood T cell repertoires in COVID-19. Overall study context: There were acute and convalescent COVID-19 samples, and they came from the United States, Italy and Spain. In each case, the material was cDNA or gDNA derived from T cells, B-cell-depleted T cells, or PBMCs.

Original processing methods: Reference gene primer amplification in the assay estimated nucleated cell counts. Here immunoSEQ multiplex PCR was the method, and the copy in TCRdb shows in-frame clones only, minus some. D and trimming were read from the DNA, whereas the V and J calls and clone size are those reported in that table. There are about 160,000 clones in the sample; less than 85% occur only once, and roughly 3% lies in the top ten. This clone showed up just a few times. V lost 2 bases and J lost 7, with 9 bases in between. Germline CDR1 MNHNY, CDR2 SVGAGI (reference sequence). The CDR3 extends over 14 amino acids.

This receptor was obtained from a human donor with acute or convalescent COVID-19. The donor label of this sample is uncertain. The rearrangement uses TRBV6-6 and TRBJ1-6; D remains unclear. The specimen sequenced was peripheral blood. This chain's CDR3 is CASSYVVENSPLHF. The CDR3 DNA is TGTGCCAGCAGTTACGTCGTCGAGAATTCACCCCTCCACTTT.